Following are 9 T cell receptor beta chains from one sample sequenced in a study of shared clonotypes between healthy human individuals (dated by TCRdb to 2020 to 2022). CD8 naive samples were obtained by positive selection for CCR7 among CD45RO-negative cells, yielding a CD45RA+CCR7+ population from which TemRA cells were excluded. Libraries came from the immunoSEQ multiplex PCR assay. TCRdb took this table from immuneACCESS and kept in-frame rearrangements with V and J called. Such tables lack part of the clones; where checked against another copy, unresolved V genes explain under half of the gap, and the rest is unexplained. This sample is represented by roughly 2.1 million clones; 93% of them were singletons. The ten largest clones represent under 2% of the sample. The sample consisted of naive CD8+ T cells from PBMCs. In the paper's terms, the cell subset or site label means: CD45RA+CCR7+. The origin of the receptors is a man younger than 30 in good health. Some clones in this sample may be carry-over from other donors' samples.

The V gene is TRBV6-4, the J gene TRBJ1-2; D gene unclear. CDR1 and CDR2 (germline): MRHNA, SNTAGT. V lost 0 bases, J lost 8 bases, and 10 bases lay in between. The CDR3 runs to 13 residues. The CDR3 sequence: CASSDSPSRGYTF. The CDR3 DNA sequence: TGTGCCAGCAGTGACTCGCCCAGTCGGGGCTACACCTTC.

The chain carries TRBV12-5 and TRBJ2-1; D may match TRBD1 or TRBD2 (5 bases each). This CDR3 spans 12 amino acids. The germline V gene has CDR1 LGHNT and CDR2 FRNRAP. V dropped 1 base and J dropped 10 bases, with 8 bases sitting between them. CDR3 sequence: CASGLDRDEQFF. CDR3 nucleotides: TGTGCTAGTGGTTTGGACCGGGACGAGCAGTTCTTC.

The chain has TRBV11-1 and TRBJ1-1, with D perhaps matching TRBD1 (5 bases). Germline V gives CDR1 SGHAT, CDR2 FQDESV (reference sequence). The CDR3 length is 14 residues. The V gene lost 5 bases and the J gene lost 1 base, with 11 bases spanning the gap. The CDR3 loop reads CASSAGLENTEAFF. The DNA of the CDR3 is TGTGCCAGCAGCGCGGGACTCGAGAACACTGAAGCTTTCTTT. The whole variable domain, filled in from reference TRBV11-1 and TRBJ1-1, reads EAEVAQSPRYKITEKSQAVAFWCDPISGHATLYWYRQILGQGPELLVQFQDESVVDDSQLPKDRFSAERLKGVDSTLKIQPAELGDSAMYLCASSAGLENTEAFFGQGTRLTVV.

This clone was counted a few times. The sample contains more than one DNA sequence encoding this CDR3. J is TRBJ2-1 and V is TRBV7-9, with a tentative D call TRBD1 (6 bases). V lost 1 base to trimming and J lost 13 bases, with 8 bases between them. The CDR3 length is 11 residues. The germline gives CDR1 SEHNR, CDR2 FQNEAQ (reference sequence). The CDR3 reads CASSLGTEQFF. In DNA form, the CDR3 reads TGTGCCAGCAGCTTAGGGACAGAACAGTTCTTC.

The CDR3 reads CASSMRPSSYEQYF. CDR3 nucleotide sequence: TGTGCCAGTAGTATGCGGCCCTCTTCCTACGAGCAGTACTTC. V usage is TRBV19 and J usage is TRBJ2-7, with D unresolved. This CDR3 is 14 amino acids long. V was cut by 3 bases and J by 1 base, with 10 bases left in between. Germline loops: CDR1 LNHDA, CDR2 SQIVND (reference sequence).

This clone was detected once. The CDR3 here is CASSLGQLYGYTF. The CDR3 DNA follows: TGTGCCAGCAGTTTGGGACAGCTCTATGGCTACACCTTC. V is TRBV6-5 and J is TRBJ1-2; 7 bases align to TRBD1. Losses at the gene ends were 4 bases for V and 4 bases for J; bases not matched to a gene: 3. This CDR3 is 13 amino acids long. Germline V gives CDR1 MNHEY, CDR2 SVGAGI.

This clone was counted between two and nine times. The chain is built from TRBV28 and TRBJ1-5; D is undetermined. V lost 2 bases to trimming and J lost 4 bases, with 6 bases between them. Germline V gene lookup returns CDR1 MDHEN and CDR2 SYDVKM. This CDR3 spans 13 amino acids. The CDR3 sequence: CASSLKANQPQHF. Written as DNA, the CDR3 is TGTGCCAGCAGTTTAAAAGCGAATCAGCCCCAGCATTTT.

This clone came up once. V and J are TRBV7-6 and TRBJ1-4; 7 bases are a match to TRBD1. V lost 5 bases, J lost 2 bases, and 8 bases stayed unmatched. In germline, CDR1 is SGHVS, CDR2 FNYEAQ. The CDR3 loop spans 16 amino acids. The CDR3 DNA reads TGTGCCAGCAGCGGCAGACAGGGTGGCACTAATGAAAAACTGTTTTTT. This translates into CASSGRQGGTNEKLFF.

V and J are TRBV27 and TRBJ2-7, with a possible D match to TRBD1 (6 bases). Trimming took off 6 bases at V and 5 bases at J, with 17 bases between the two ends. CDR1 is MNHEY, CDR2 SMNVEV, per germline (reference sequence). The CDR3 length is 14 residues. CDR3 loop: CASSPWAGVNEQYF. The CDR3 DNA reads as TGTGCCAGCAGCCCCTGGGCAGGGGTAAACGAGCAGTACTTC.